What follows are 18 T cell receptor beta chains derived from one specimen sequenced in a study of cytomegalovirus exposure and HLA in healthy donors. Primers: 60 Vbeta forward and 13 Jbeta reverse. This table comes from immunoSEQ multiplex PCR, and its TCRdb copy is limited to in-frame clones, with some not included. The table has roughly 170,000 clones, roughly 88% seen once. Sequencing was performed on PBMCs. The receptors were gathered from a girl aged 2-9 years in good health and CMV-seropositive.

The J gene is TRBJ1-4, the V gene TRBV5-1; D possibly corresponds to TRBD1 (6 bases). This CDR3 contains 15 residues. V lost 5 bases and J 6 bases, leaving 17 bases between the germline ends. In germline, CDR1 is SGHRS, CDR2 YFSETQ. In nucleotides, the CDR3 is TGCGCCAGCAGGGGCAGGGGCGCCCCCGATGAAAAACTGTTTTTT. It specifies CASRGRGAPDEKLFF.

The CDR3, as DNA: TGTGCCAGCAGCTATGGACTAGCGGGAAGCCACGAGCAGTACTTC. This sequence encodes CASSYGLAGSHEQYF. The chain joins TRBV5-4 to TRBJ2-7; 12 positions agree with TRBD2. V lost 3 bases to trimming and J lost 5 bases; unmatched junction nucleotides: 6. The germline gives CDR1 SGHNT, CDR2 YYREEE (reference sequence). The CDR3 extends over 15 amino acids.

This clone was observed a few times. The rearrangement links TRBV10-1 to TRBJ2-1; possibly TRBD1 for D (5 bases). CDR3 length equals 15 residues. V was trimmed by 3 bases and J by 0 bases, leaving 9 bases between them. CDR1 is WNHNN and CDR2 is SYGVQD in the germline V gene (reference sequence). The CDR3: CASSERGISYNEQFF. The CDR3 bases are TGCGCCAGCAGTGAAAGGGGAATCTCCTACAATGAGCAGTTCTTC.

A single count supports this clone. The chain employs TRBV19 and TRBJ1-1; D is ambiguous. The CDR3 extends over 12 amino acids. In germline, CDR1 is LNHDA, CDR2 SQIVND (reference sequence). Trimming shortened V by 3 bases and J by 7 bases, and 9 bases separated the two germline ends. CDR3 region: CASSMVEGEAFF. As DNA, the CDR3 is TGTGCCAGTAGTATGGTGGAGGGTGAAGCTTTCTTT.

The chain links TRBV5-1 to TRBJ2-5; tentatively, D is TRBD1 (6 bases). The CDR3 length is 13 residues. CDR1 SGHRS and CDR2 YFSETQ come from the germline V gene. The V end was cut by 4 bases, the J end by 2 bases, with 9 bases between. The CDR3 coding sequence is TGCGCCAGCAGCGGACAGACACAAGAGACCCAGTACTTC. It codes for CASSGQTQETQYF.

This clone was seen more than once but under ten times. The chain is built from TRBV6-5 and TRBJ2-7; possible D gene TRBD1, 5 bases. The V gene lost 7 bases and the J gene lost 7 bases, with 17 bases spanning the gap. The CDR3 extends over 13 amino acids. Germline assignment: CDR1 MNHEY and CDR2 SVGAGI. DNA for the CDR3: TGTGCCAGCACCTCTAAGGGGCTAGGGGAGCAGTACTTC. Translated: CASTSKGLGEQYF.

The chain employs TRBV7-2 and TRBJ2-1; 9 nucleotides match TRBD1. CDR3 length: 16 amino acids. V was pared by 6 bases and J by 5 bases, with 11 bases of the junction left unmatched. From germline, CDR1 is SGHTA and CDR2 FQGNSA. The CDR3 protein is CASRPSGTGPNNEQFF. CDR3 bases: TGTGCCAGCAGACCCTCCGGGACAGGGCCGAACAATGAGCAGTTCTTC.

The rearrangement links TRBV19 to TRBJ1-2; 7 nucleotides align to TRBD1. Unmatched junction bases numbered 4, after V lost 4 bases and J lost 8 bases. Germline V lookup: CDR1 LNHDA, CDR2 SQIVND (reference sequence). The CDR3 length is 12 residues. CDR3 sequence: CASSTTGPGYTF. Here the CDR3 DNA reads TGTGCCAGTAGTACGACAGGGCCCGGCTACACCTTC.

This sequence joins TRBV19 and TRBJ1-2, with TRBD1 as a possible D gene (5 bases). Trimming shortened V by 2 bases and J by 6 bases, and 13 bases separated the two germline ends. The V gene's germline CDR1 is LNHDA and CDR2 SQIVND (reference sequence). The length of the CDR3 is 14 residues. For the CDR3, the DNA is TGTGCCAGTAGTATACGGCAGGGCGAGAATGGCTACACCTTC. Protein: CASSIRQGENGYTF.

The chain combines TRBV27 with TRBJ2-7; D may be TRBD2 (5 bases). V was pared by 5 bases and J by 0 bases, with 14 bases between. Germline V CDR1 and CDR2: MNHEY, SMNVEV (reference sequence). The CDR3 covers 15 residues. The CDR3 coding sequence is TGTGCCAGCAGTAAAATCGGACTGAACTCCTACGAGCAGTACTTC. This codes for CASSKIGLNSYEQYF.

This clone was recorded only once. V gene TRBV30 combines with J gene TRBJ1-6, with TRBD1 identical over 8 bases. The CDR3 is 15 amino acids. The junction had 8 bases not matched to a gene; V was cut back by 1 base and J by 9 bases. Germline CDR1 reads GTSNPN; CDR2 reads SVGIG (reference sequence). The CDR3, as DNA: TGTGCCTGGAGTGAGTGGGGGACAGGCGGTTCACCCCTCCACTTT. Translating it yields CAWSEWGTGGSPLHF.

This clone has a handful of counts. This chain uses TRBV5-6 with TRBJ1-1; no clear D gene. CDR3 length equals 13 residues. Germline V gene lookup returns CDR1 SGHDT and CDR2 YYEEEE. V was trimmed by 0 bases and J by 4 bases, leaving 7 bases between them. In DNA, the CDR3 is TGTGCCAGCAGCTTGGTGGTCGGCACTGAAGCTTTCTTT. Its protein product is CASSLVVGTEAFF. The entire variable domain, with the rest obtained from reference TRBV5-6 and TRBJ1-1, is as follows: DAGVTQSPTHLIKTRGQQVTLRCSPKSGHDTVSWYQQALGQGPQFIFQYYEEEERQRGNFPDRFSGHQFPNYSSELNVNALLLGDSALYLCASSLVVGTEAFFGQGTRLTVV.

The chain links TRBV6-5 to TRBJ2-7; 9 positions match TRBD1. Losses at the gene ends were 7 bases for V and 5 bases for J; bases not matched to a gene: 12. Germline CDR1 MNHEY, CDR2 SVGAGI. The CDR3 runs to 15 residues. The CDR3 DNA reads TGTGCCAGCAACAAAAGGGGACAGGGTTTGAACGAGCAGTACTTC. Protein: CASNKRGQGLNEQYF.

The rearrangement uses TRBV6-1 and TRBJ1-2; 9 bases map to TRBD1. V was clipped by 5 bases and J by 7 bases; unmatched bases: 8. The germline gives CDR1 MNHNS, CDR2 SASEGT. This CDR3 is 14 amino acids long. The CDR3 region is CASSSTGGWVGYTF. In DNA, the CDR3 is TGTGCCAGCAGTAGTACAGGGGGCTGGGTTGGCTACACCTTC.

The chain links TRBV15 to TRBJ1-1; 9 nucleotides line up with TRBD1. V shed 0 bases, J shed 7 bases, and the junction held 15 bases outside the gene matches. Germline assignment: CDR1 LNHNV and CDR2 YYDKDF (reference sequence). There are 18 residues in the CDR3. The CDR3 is CATSREGGIGRQGGEAFF. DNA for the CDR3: TGTGCCACCAGCAGAGAGGGGGGGATAGGGAGACAGGGGGGTGAAGCTTTCTTT.

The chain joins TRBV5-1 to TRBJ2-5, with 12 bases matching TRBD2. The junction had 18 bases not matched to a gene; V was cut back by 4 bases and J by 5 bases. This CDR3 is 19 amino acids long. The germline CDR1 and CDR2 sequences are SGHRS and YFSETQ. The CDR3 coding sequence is TGCGCCAGCAGCCTCCAACCGTGGACTAGCGGGATCGGACGGGAGACCCAGTACTTC. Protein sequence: CASSLQPWTSGIGRETQYF.

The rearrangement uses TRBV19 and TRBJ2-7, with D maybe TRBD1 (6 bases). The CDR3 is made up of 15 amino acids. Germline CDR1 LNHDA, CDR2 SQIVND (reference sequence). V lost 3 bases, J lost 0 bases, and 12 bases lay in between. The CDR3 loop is CASSIGGLGSYEQYF. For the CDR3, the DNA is TGTGCCAGTAGTATTGGGGGCCTGGGCTCCTACGAGCAGTACTTC. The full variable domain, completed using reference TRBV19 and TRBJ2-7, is DGGITQSPKYLFRKEGQNVTLSCEQNLNHDAMYWYRQDPGQGLRLIYYSQIVNDFQKGDIAEGYSVSREKKESFPLTVTSAQKNPTAFYLCASSIGGLGSYEQYFGPGTRLTVT.

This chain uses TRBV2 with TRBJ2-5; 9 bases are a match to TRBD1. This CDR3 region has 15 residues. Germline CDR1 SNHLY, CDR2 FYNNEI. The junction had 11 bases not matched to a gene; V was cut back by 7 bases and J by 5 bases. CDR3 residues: CASTAGTGTWETQYF. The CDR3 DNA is TGTGCCAGCACCGCCGGGACAGGGACTTGGGAGACCCAGTACTTC.